These 19 T cell receptor beta chains share one sample of origin, sequenced in a study of response to subunit inactivated influenza vaccine. TCRdb reprocessed the RT-PCR reads with MiXCR, giving one entry per CDR3 protein. The sample consists of just under 550,000 distinct CDR3 sequences, roughly a quarter of them appearing once. The same data also went into a second study, on T cells expressing NK-cell markers. This second study says: With UMIs, 5'RACE template switching was used to make TCR beta cDNA.

Sample: CD4+ T cells sorted from PBMCs, taken about 13 days after vaccination. Receptors were obtained from a man aged 50 or older who received an inactivated influenza vaccine.

This chain joins TRBV5-1 and TRBJ1-1; the D gene is possibly TRBD1 (5 bases). This CDR3 comprises 15 residues. CDR1 and CDR2 from the germline V gene are SGHRS and YFSETQ. The V and J ends lost 1 base and 3 bases respectively, with 13 bases between them. The CDR3 DNA reads TGCGCCAGCAGCTTGACAGGACTAGGGGACACTGAAGCTTTCTTT. Protein sequence: CASSLTGLGDTEAFF.

This clonotype occurred a few times. The J gene is TRBJ2-7, the V gene TRBV4-1; D call uncertain. Trimming left V 4 bases short and J 0 bases short, with 10 bases between. CDR3 length: 14 residues. The germline gives CDR1 MGHRA, CDR2 YSYEKL. CDR3 sequence: CASSPYLSSYEQYF. The CDR3 bases are TGCGCCAGCAGCCCCTACTTGAGCTCCTACGAGCAGTACTTC.

Ten or more counts support this clonotype. The chain uses TRBV7-9 and TRBJ1-1, with 8 bases identical to TRBD1. This CDR3 region has 15 residues. Trimming removed 5 bases from V and 3 bases from J; junction bases left unmatched: 8. Germline V gene sequence: CDR1 SEHNR, CDR2 FQNEAQ (reference sequence). The CDR3 region has the DNA TGTGCCAGCAGCCCAAAACACAGGGGGGACACTGAAGCTTTCTTT. Its translation is CASSPKHRGDTEAFF.

This clonotype was seen more than once but under ten times. The rearrangement joins TRBV7-9 to TRBJ2-2; no definite D call. The CDR3 covers 15 residues. V lost 4 bases to trimming and J lost 9 bases, with 18 bases between them. Germline V gives CDR1 SEHNR, CDR2 FQNEAQ (reference sequence). The CDR3 region has the DNA TGTGCCAGCAGCTCAATCACCGGACGTGATTGGGAGCTGTTTTTT. It translates to CASSSITGRDWELFF.

This clonotype has a handful of counts. The rearrangement links TRBV20-1 to TRBJ2-5; D may be TRBD1 (6 bases). CDR1 is DFQATT, CDR2 SNEGSKA, per germline (reference sequence). Between the trimmed V and J ends, which lost 4 bases and 4 bases, there was a span of 19 bases. The CDR3 totals 15 residues. The CDR3: CSATRGRLVGETQYF. CDR3 in DNA: TGCAGTGCTACAAGGGGGAGATTAGTTGGAGAGACCCAGTACTTC.

CDR3 bases: TGTGCCAGCAGTGGGCCCGGGACAGGGGTCGGATCACCCCTCCACTTT. This gives the protein CASSGPGTGVGSPLHF. V and J are TRBV6-1 and TRBJ1-6; 10 bases align to TRBD1. The V segment lost 4 bases and the J segment 10 bases; nucleotides outside the gene matches: 10. Germline V CDR1 and CDR2: MNHNS, SASEGT. The CDR3 loop spans 16 amino acids.

This clonotype came up many times. This chain connects TRBV5-5 to TRBJ2-5; tentative D call: TRBD2 (5 bases). The germline V gene encodes CDR1 SGHKS and CDR2 YYEKEE (reference sequence). Trimming stripped 4 bases from V and 4 bases from J, with 17 bases between. The CDR3 sequence is 15 residues long. This CDR3 reads CASSPHQRTGETQYF. The DNA of the CDR3 is TGTGCCAGCAGCCCCCATCAGCGGACCGGAGAGACCCAGTACTTC.

The chain recombines TRBV3-1 with TRBJ2-1; no definite D call. Germline V gene sequence: CDR1 LGHDT, CDR2 YNNKEL (reference sequence). The V gene lost 2 bases and the J gene lost 5 bases, with 10 bases spanning the gap. This CDR3 has 14 residues. CDR3 region: CASSQTGPHNEQFF. The CDR3 DNA reads TGTGCCAGCAGCCAAACGGGCCCTCACAATGAGCAGTTCTTC.

This clonotype was observed at least ten times. This chain joins TRBV20-1 and TRBJ1-4; D might be TRBD1 (5 bases). This CDR3 comprises 18 residues. The V end lost 1 base, the J end lost 0 bases, and 18 bases lay between the germline ends. The germline gives CDR1 DFQATT, CDR2 SNEGSKA (reference sequence). The CDR3 coding sequence is TGCAGTGCTAGAGTTGCAGGGATGAACTATGCAACTAATGAAAAACTGTTTTTT. Amino acid sequence: CSARVAGMNYATNEKLFF.

Many counts were recorded for this clonotype. The CDR3 sequence is CSAQQGATDTQYF. CDR3 nucleotides: TGCAGCGCACAACAGGGAGCCACAGATACGCAGTATTTT. The rearrangement joins TRBV29-1 to TRBJ2-3; a weak D match, TRBD1 (6 bases). V was clipped by 7 bases and J by 2 bases, with 13 bases between them. The CDR3 consists of 13 residues. Germline V CDR1 and CDR2: SQVTM, ANQGSEA.

The CDR3 bases are TGTGCCAGCGCCCAGGTGGGGTACGAGCAGTACTTC. Its translation: CASAQVGYEQYF. This sequence joins TRBV6-6 and TRBJ2-7; D is unclear. The V gene's germline CDR1 is MNHNY and CDR2 SVGAGI (reference sequence). There are 12 residues in the CDR3. Deletions cut 8 bases from V and 4 bases from J, with 12 bases between.

The chain recombines TRBV11-1 with TRBJ2-3; 9 bases are shared with TRBD2. The V gene end was trimmed by 7 bases and the J gene end by 3 bases; junction bases not matched to a gene: 11. The CDR3 is 16 residues long. In germline, CDR1 is SGHAT, CDR2 FQDESV (reference sequence). CDR3 sequence (DNA): TGTGCCAGCACGAAGGAGCGGGAGGAAGGGACAGATACGCAGTATTTT. This sequence encodes CASTKEREEGTDTQYF.

The chain is built from TRBV5-1 and TRBJ1-5, with D unclear. The CDR3 runs 15 residues. V was trimmed by 0 bases and J by 0 bases, leaving 7 bases between them. The germline gives CDR1 SGHRS, CDR2 YFSETQ. CDR3 coding DNA: TGCGCCAGCAGCTTGGATACCAGTAGCAATCAGCCCCAGCATTTT. Amino acid sequence: CASSLDTSSNQPQHF.

The chain combines TRBV12-3 or TRBV12-4 with TRBJ1-1; the D is unclear. The V and J ends lost 3 bases and 4 bases respectively, with 12 bases between them. This CDR3 region has 14 residues. The chain's CDR3 is CASSFGDRSTEAFF. For the CDR3, the DNA is TGTGCCAGCAGTTTTGGGGATCGGAGCACTGAAGCTTTCTTT.

This chain joins TRBV28 and TRBJ2-1; D is ambiguous. Germline V lookup: CDR1 MDHEN, CDR2 SYDVKM. The germline V and J ends were trimmed by 6 bases and 5 bases, with 11 bases remaining between them. This CDR3 contains 13 residues. For the CDR3, the DNA is TGTGCCAGCAGCCCATATTACGACAATGAGCAGTTCTTC. Amino acid sequence: CASSPYYDNEQFF.

The table lists this clonotype with a few counts. This chain connects TRBV10-3 to TRBJ2-7, with D unresolved. This CDR3 has 15 residues. The germline V and J ends were trimmed by 1 base and 2 bases, with 12 bases remaining between them. Looked up from germline, CDR1 is ENHRY and CDR2 is SYGVKD. The CDR3 bases are TGTGCCATCAGTGAGTACTCGCAGACCCCCTACGAGCAGTACTTC. This gives the protein CAISEYSQTPYEQYF.

This clonotype has more than one count but fewer than ten. The V call is TRBV6-1, the J call TRBJ1-2; D ambiguous. CDR3 length: 14 residues. CDR1 and CDR2 (germline): MNHNS, SASEGT. The V end was cut by 6 bases, the J end by 0 bases, with 11 bases between. The CDR3 sequence: CASSPQRSNYGYTF. In DNA, the CDR3 is TGTGCCAGCAGCCCGCAGCGATCTAACTATGGCTACACCTTC.

This clonotype turned up a few times. For the CDR3, the DNA is TGTGCCAGCAGCAAGGACAGGGCGGCCCACTCCTACGAGCAGTACTTC. This gives the protein CASSKDRAAHSYEQYF. V usage is TRBV14 and J usage is TRBJ2-7, with TRBD1 matching 8 bases. The germline CDR1 and CDR2 sequences are SGHDN and FVKESK. There are 16 residues in the CDR3. Losses at the gene ends were 5 bases for V and 0 bases for J; bases not matched to a gene: 9.

This clonotype was detected many times. V gene TRBV29-1 combines with J gene TRBJ1-1; 7 nucleotides align to TRBD1. Trimming removed 1 base from V and 7 bases from J; junction bases left unmatched: 9. Germline CDR1 SQVTM, CDR2 ANQGSEA. The CDR3 has 14 residues. The CDR3 DNA follows: TGCAGCGTTGAAGGCCGACAGGGTTGGGGTGAAGCTTTCTTT. Protein sequence: CSVEGRQGWGEAFF.